A single sample gave rise to the 19 T cell receptor beta chains below, sequenced in a study of blood T cell repertoires in COVID-19. This table comes from immunoSEQ multiplex PCR, and its TCRdb copy is limited to in-frame clones, with some not included. The repertoire holds under 85,000 clones, with 86% as singletons. Specimen: peripheral blood. These receptors originate from an elderly man in a cohort sampled during active COVID-19.

The chain links TRBV29-1 to TRBJ1-2, with D possibly TRBD1 on 5 matching bases. Trimming left V 4 bases short and J 7 bases short, with 16 bases between. CDR1 is SQVTM, CDR2 ANQGSEA, per germline. The CDR3 consists of 13 residues. This CDR3 reads CSVGGRKDIGYTF. DNA of the CDR3: TGCAGCGTTGGGGGCAGAAAAGACATTGGCTACACCTTC.

The chain has TRBV11-3 and TRBJ2-5, with D perhaps TRBD1 (6 bases). This CDR3 region has 16 residues. Germline V gene data show CDR1 as SGHNT and CDR2 as YENEEA. V lost 1 base and J 2 bases, leaving 14 bases between the germline ends. The chain's CDR3 is CASSLGRSGEQETQYF. The CDR3 coding sequence is TGTGCCAGCAGCTTAGGGAGGTCAGGGGAACAAGAGACCCAGTACTTC.

This chain joins TRBV7-2 and TRBJ2-2; TRBD1 might be the D (6 bases). V dropped 2 bases and J dropped 5 bases, with 15 bases sitting between them. The germline V gene encodes CDR1 SGHTA and CDR2 FQGNSA. The CDR3 length is 16 residues. CDR3 sequence: CASSLRSRGETGELFF. The CDR3, as DNA: TGTGCCAGCAGCTTAAGGAGCAGGGGAGAAACCGGGGAGCTGTTTTTT. The whole variable domain, filled in from reference TRBV7-2 and TRBJ2-2, reads GAGVSQSPSNKVTEKGKDVELRCDPISGHTALYWYRQSLGQGLEFLIYFQGNSAPDKSGLPSDRFSAERTGGSVSTLTIQRTQQEDSAVYLCASSLRSRGETGELFFGEGSRLTVL.

The chain employs TRBV5-1 and TRBJ1-6, with 8 bases lining up with TRBD1. The CDR3 spans 15 residues. V shed 0 bases, J shed 6 bases, and the junction held 2 bases outside the gene matches. The germline CDR1 and CDR2 sequences are SGHRS and YFSETQ. The CDR3 sequence: CASSLDGQGNSPLHF. DNA for the CDR3: TGCGCCAGCAGCTTGGACGGACAGGGTAATTCACCCCTCCACTTT.

The rearrangement joins TRBV9 to TRBJ2-6; tentatively, D is TRBD2 (6 bases). The germline V and J ends were trimmed by 4 bases and 1 base, with 9 bases remaining between them. The CDR3 spans 15 residues. Germline V gene sequence: CDR1 SGDLS, CDR2 YYNGEE. The CDR3 region is CASSLGLSGANVLTF. CDR3 bases: TGTGCCAGCAGCCTGGGACTTTCTGGGGCCAACGTCCTGACTTTC.

J is TRBJ2-3 and V is TRBV19; D is unresolved. Trimming pared 0 bases from V and 10 bases from J, leaving 11 bases between. In germline, CDR1 is LNHDA, CDR2 SQIVND (reference sequence). This CDR3 has 13 residues. The CDR3 loop reads CASSIEVETAQYF. The DNA of the CDR3 is TGTGCCAGTAGTATAGAGGTAGAAACGGCGCAGTATTTT. Full variable domain (missing parts from reference TRBV19 and TRBJ2-3): DGGITQSPKYLFRKEGQNVTLSCEQNLNHDAMYWYRQDPGQGLRLIYYSQIVNDFQKGDIAEGYSVSREKKESFPLTVTSAQKNPTAFYLCASSIEVETAQYFGPGTRLTVL.

The V gene is TRBV6-4, the J gene TRBJ1-5, with 7 bases fitting TRBD1. The V gene's germline CDR1 is MRHNA and CDR2 SNTAGT. The CDR3 has 14 amino acids. J gave up 9 bases and V 3 bases, and 8 bases lay outside the gene matches. The DNA of the CDR3 is TGTGCCAGCAGTGAACAAGAGGGGGCTGGGCCCCAGCATTTT. This codes for CASSEQEGAGPQHF.

The gene calls are TRBV13 and TRBJ1-6, with TRBD1 matching over 7 bases. J was trimmed by 6 bases and V by 2 bases; bases with no gene match: 1. This CDR3 is built from 14 residues. Germline V gene data show CDR1 as PRHDT and CDR2 as FYEKMQ (reference sequence). This CDR3 reads CASSLNRGNSPLHF. CDR3 coding DNA: TGTGCCAGCAGCTTAAACAGGGGTAATTCACCCCTCCACTTT. Full variable domain (remainder filled in from reference TRBV13 and TRBJ1-6): AAGVIQSPRHLIKEKRETATLKCYPIPRHDTVYWYQQGPGQDPQFLISFYEKMQSDKGSIPDRFSAQQFSDYHSELNMSSLELGDSALYFCASSLNRGNSPLHFGNGTRLTVT.

The chain joins TRBV2 to TRBJ2-3, with TRBD1 matching 7 bases. V lost 4 bases, J lost 5 bases, and 3 bases stayed unmatched. Germline loops: CDR1 SNHLY, CDR2 FYNNEI. CDR3 length: 13 residues. The CDR3 nucleotides are TGTGCCAGCAGTGTGGGGGACAGAGATACGCAGTATTTT. This encodes CASSVGDRDTQYF. The whole variable domain, remainder taken from reference TRBV2 and TRBJ2-3, is EPEVTQTPSHQVTQMGQEVILRCVPISNHLYFYWYRQILGQKVEFLVSFYNNEISEKSEIFDDQFSVERPDGSNFTLKIRSTKLEDSAMYFCASSVGDRDTQYFGPGTRLTVL.

This chain links TRBV7-2 with TRBJ2-1; TRBD2 is a possible D gene (6 bases). The germline V gene has CDR1 SGHTA and CDR2 FQGNSA. The CDR3 runs to 19 residues. V was trimmed by 0 bases and J by 0 bases, leaving 18 bases between them. CDR3 nucleotide sequence: TGTGCCAGCAGCTTAGCGAACGGTGGGGGGTTGGTCTCCTACAATGAGCAGTTCTTC. Translated, it gives CASSLANGGGLVSYNEQFF.

V and J are TRBV7-2 and TRBJ2-5; 7 bases are shared with TRBD2. Trimming cost V 1 base and J 5 bases; bases outside gene matches: 7. The CDR3 has 15 residues. The germline gives CDR1 SGHTA, CDR2 FQGNSA. The CDR3 DNA reads TGTGCCAGCAGCTTAGTCGGGGGAGGGTGGGAGACCCAGTACTTC. Amino acids: CASSLVGGGWETQYF.

This clone occurred a few times. The chain couples TRBV10-2 to TRBJ1-4; TRBD1 might be the D (6 bases). Trimming took 6 bases from V and 10 from J, leaving 12 bases between them. Germline-derived CDR1 and CDR2 are WSHSY and SAAADI. This CDR3 comprises 12 residues. CDR3: CASRQGPGKLFF. The CDR3 nucleotides are TGCGCCAGCAGACAGGGTCCGGGAAAACTGTTTTTT.

CDR3 nucleotide sequence: TGTGCCAGCAGCTTGGCCACTGAAGCTTTCTTT. Its translation is CASSLATEAFF. The chain combines TRBV7-2 with TRBJ1-1; D unclear. CDR1 is SGHTA, CDR2 FQGNSA, per germline. The CDR3 loop spans 11 amino acids. V dropped 3 bases and J dropped 4 bases, with 3 bases sitting between them.

The chain has TRBV7-2 and TRBJ1-5, with D perhaps TRBD1 (6 bases). Germline V gives CDR1 SGHTA, CDR2 FQGNSA. The CDR3 length is 15 residues. V gave up 5 bases and J gave up 5 bases, with 16 bases separating them. CDR3 amino acids: CASSPDSGRHQPQHF. In nucleotides, the CDR3 is TGTGCCAGCAGCCCGGACAGTGGGCGGCATCAGCCCCAGCATTTT.

This chain links TRBV7-2 with TRBJ2-2; 7 bases map to TRBD1. The J segment lost 4 bases and the V segment lost 1 base, leaving 6 bases of the junction unmatched. The germline V gene encodes CDR1 SGHTA and CDR2 FQGNSA. The CDR3 loop spans 16 amino acids. CDR3 region: CASSLGTGYSTGELFF. CDR3 DNA: TGTGCCAGCAGCTTAGGGACAGGTTACTCCACCGGGGAGCTGTTTTTT.

The chain employs TRBV11-3 and TRBJ2-3, with 8 bases that match TRBD1. The CDR3 covers 14 residues. The junction had 5 bases not matched to a gene; V was cut back by 4 bases and J by 5 bases. Looked up from germline, CDR1 is SGHNT and CDR2 is YENEEA. CDR3 DNA sequence: TGTGCCAGCAGCTCTGGACAGGGTAGAGATACGCAGTATTTT. The encoded protein is CASSSGQGRDTQYF.

The chain couples TRBV7-2 to TRBJ1-5; the D gene is possibly TRBD1 (6 bases). The V end was cut by 4 bases, the J end by 7 bases, with 20 bases between. Germline V gene data show CDR1 as SGHTA and CDR2 as FQGNSA. The CDR3 has 16 amino acids. The CDR3 DNA reads TGTGCCAGCAGCTCATCTGGGACAAGAGGATGGCAGCCCCAGCATTTT. Protein sequence: CASSSSGTRGWQPQHF.

The V call is TRBV6-2 or TRBV6-3, the J call TRBJ1-5, with D unresolved. CDR1 is MNHEY and CDR2 is SVGEGT in the germline V gene. The V and J ends lost 2 bases and 3 bases respectively, with 26 bases between them. The CDR3 sequence is 20 residues long. CDR3 residues: CASSYPSSRGSQFLNQPQHF. The CDR3 DNA reads as TGTGCCAGCAGTTACCCTAGCTCTCGAGGGTCCCAATTTCTCAATCAGCCCCAGCATTTT.

The chain employs TRBV9 and TRBJ2-5; TRBD2 might be the D (5 bases). V was clipped by 0 bases and J by 2 bases, with 8 bases between them. This CDR3 region has 14 residues. Germline V gives CDR1 SGDLS, CDR2 YYNGEE. As DNA, the CDR3 is TGTGCCAGCAGCGTAGGAGGGAATCAAGAGACCCAGTACTTC. Its protein is CASSVGGNQETQYF.